Shown below are 23 T cell receptor beta chains from a single sample sequenced in a study of OX40 agonist ivuxolimab in advanced cancers. TCRdb's copy holds only in-frame clones and misses some; the assay was immunoSEQ multiplex PCR. The table has some 16,000 clones, approximately 83% seen once; the top ten hold about 31%. Sequencing used CD4+ or CD8+ T cells sorted from blood, obtained in a trial of the OX40 agonist ivuxolimab. The source of these receptors is an adult with an advanced solid tumor such as melanoma, head and neck, liver or kidney cancer.

The chain links TRBV5-1 to TRBJ1-5; D not resolved. V lost 3 bases to trimming and J lost 5 bases, with 9 bases between them. The CDR3 totals 13 residues. Germline V gene data show CDR1 as SGHRS and CDR2 as YFSETQ. Here the CDR3 DNA reads TGCGCCAGCAGCTCTGGGGTCGATCAGCCCCAGCATTTT. As protein: CASSSGVDQPQHF. The whole variable domain, filled in from reference TRBV5-1 and TRBJ1-5, reads KAGVTQTPRYLIKTRGQQVTLSCSPISGHRSVSWYQQTPGQGLQFLFEYFSETQRNKGNFPGRFSGRQFSNSRSEMNVSTLELGDSALYLCASSSGVDQPQHFGDGTRLSIL.

The chain carries TRBV6-5 and TRBJ1-2; 8 nucleotides match TRBD1. CDR3 length: 14 residues. Germline CDR1 reads MNHEY; CDR2 reads SVGAGI. Unmatched junction bases numbered 7, after V lost 2 bases and J lost 8 bases. CDR3 nucleotides: TGTGCCAGCAGTTACACTCAGGGGGCGGACGGCTACACCTTC. Translation gives CASSYTQGADGYTF.

The chain carries TRBV9 and TRBJ2-7; tentative D call: TRBD1 (7 bases). Trimming shortened V by 0 bases and J by 4 bases, and 11 bases separated the two germline ends. Germline-derived CDR1 and CDR2 are SGDLS and YYNGEE. The CDR3 is 14 residues long. The CDR3 loop is CASSVAPGGYEQYF. The CDR3 DNA follows: TGTGCCAGCAGCGTAGCCCCAGGGGGGTACGAGCAGTACTTC.

The chain employs TRBV30 and TRBJ1-6; 10 positions match TRBD1. V shed 3 bases and J 4 bases; nucleotides not matched to a gene: 6. The germline V gene has CDR1 GTSNPN and CDR2 SVGIG (reference sequence). CDR3 length: 16 amino acids. The DNA of the CDR3 is TGTGCCTGGAGGGGAATGGACAGGGGGTATAATTCACCCCTCCACTTT. Translating gives CAWRGMDRGYNSPLHF.

This chain links TRBV5-1 with TRBJ2-7; D might be TRBD1 (5 bases). The CDR3 length is 13 residues. V was pared by 4 bases and J by 7 bases, with 15 bases between. Germline values: CDR1 SGHRS, CDR2 YFSETQ. The chain's CDR3 is CASSGGAPREQYF. In DNA, the CDR3 is TGCGCCAGCAGCGGTGGGGCACCTCGGGAGCAGTACTTC.

This clone has only a few counts. This chain connects TRBV5-4 to TRBJ2-2, with TRBD1 matching over 8 bases. Germline loops: CDR1 SGHNT, CDR2 YYREEE (reference sequence). This CDR3 has 12 residues. The ends lost 10 bases at V and 7 bases at J; junction bases unmatched: 6. The CDR3 reads CAGQGAVGELFF. CDR3 nucleotide sequence: TGTGCCGGACAGGGAGCTGTCGGGGAGCTGTTTTTT.

The CDR3 sequence is CASSLPNSQETQYF. The CDR3 DNA reads as TGTGCCAGCAGTTTACCCAACAGCCAAGAGACCCAGTACTTC. V gene TRBV28 combines with J gene TRBJ2-5, with unresolved D. This CDR3 region has 14 residues. Trimming shortened V by 2 bases and J by 1 base, and 8 bases separated the two germline ends. Germline assignment: CDR1 MDHEN and CDR2 SYDVKM. The full variable domain, its missing parts supplied by reference TRBV28 and TRBJ2-5, is DVKVTQSSRYLVKRTGEKVFLECVQDMDHENMFWYRQDPGLGLRLIYFSYDVKMKEKGDIPEGYSVSREKKERFSLILESASTNQTSMYLCASSLPNSQETQYFGPGTRLLVL.

The V call is TRBV7-8, the J call TRBJ2-1; the D is unclear. Trimming stripped 0 bases from V and 10 bases from J, with 10 bases between. In germline, CDR1 is SGHVS, CDR2 FQNEAQ. There are 13 residues in the CDR3. The CDR3: CASSLAGNPEQFF. As DNA, the CDR3 is TGTGCCAGCAGCTTAGCAGGGAATCCCGAGCAGTTCTTC.

V gene TRBV6-1 combines with J gene TRBJ1-2, with unresolved D. CDR1 MNHNS and CDR2 SASEGT come from the germline V gene. Trimming stripped 3 bases from V and 6 bases from J, with 20 bases between. The CDR3 is made up of 16 amino acids. Written as DNA, the CDR3 is TGTGCCAGCAGTGATTACAGAAACAGACTGAAGGATGGCTACACCTTC. It specifies CASSDYRNRLKDGYTF.

The chain combines TRBV11-2 with TRBJ2-7; D gene unclear. The CDR3 covers 15 residues. Between the trimmed V and J ends, which lost 0 bases and 4 bases, there was a span of 13 bases. Germline V lookup: CDR1 SGHAT, CDR2 FQNNGV. In DNA, the CDR3 is TGTGCCAGCAGCTTAGAGTTCGGGTCTACTTACGAGCAGTACTTC. Its protein product is CASSLEFGSTYEQYF.

This clone was counted a few times. The chain has TRBV28 and TRBJ1-5, with 7 bases identical to TRBD1. CDR1 and CDR2 from the germline V gene are MDHEN and SYDVKM. The junction had 14 bases not matched to a gene; V was cut back by 6 bases and J by 9 bases. The CDR3 runs 15 residues. CDR3 in DNA: TGTGCCAGCAGGTCCTCCGGGACAGCCCAATTGCCCCAGCATTTT. Translating gives CASRSSGTAQLPQHF.

The chain employs TRBV27 and TRBJ2-3; 10 positions match TRBD2. The V gene's germline CDR1 is MNHEY and CDR2 SMNVEV (reference sequence). The CDR3 loop spans 15 amino acids. J was trimmed by 3 bases and V by 6 bases; bases with no gene match: 6. CDR3 sequence (DNA): TGTGCCAGCAGCACTAGCGGGACGGGTACAGATACGCAGTATTTT. Its protein product is CASSTSGTGTDTQYF.

This chain uses TRBV6-5 with TRBJ2-1; D is unresolved. Germline CDR1 MNHEY, CDR2 SVGAGI. This CDR3 comprises 15 residues. The ends were cut back, 6 bases at V and 0 bases at J, with 12 bases in the middle. CDR3 residues: CASRRGRSSYNEQFF. The CDR3 DNA reads as TGTGCCAGCAGGCGCGGACGGAGCTCCTACAATGAGCAGTTCTTC.

The gene calls are TRBV4-1 and TRBJ1-1, with D perhaps TRBD1 (5 bases). V lost 4 bases and J 1 base, leaving 10 bases between the germline ends. Germline V CDR1 and CDR2: MGHRA, YSYEKL. The CDR3 loop spans 14 amino acids. The CDR3 DNA sequence: TGCGCCAGCAGCCCGACCGGGGCGAACACTGAAGCTTTCTTT. It specifies CASSPTGANTEAFF.

The chain has TRBV12-5 and TRBJ2-2, with 7 bases matching TRBD2. CDR1 is LGHNT, CDR2 FRNRAP, per germline. V lost 3 bases to trimming and J lost 4 bases; unmatched junction nucleotides: 5. This CDR3 comprises 15 residues. The CDR3 loop is CASGFAGARTGELFF. The CDR3 DNA follows: TGTGCTAGTGGTTTTGCGGGAGCCCGCACCGGGGAGCTGTTTTTT.

The genes are TRBV27 and TRBJ2-3, with 12 bases that match TRBD2. V gave up 3 bases and J gave up 2 bases; unmatched junction bases: 6. This CDR3 region has 17 residues. Germline CDR1 is MNHEY and CDR2 is SMNVEV (reference sequence). The CDR3 bases are TGTGCCAGCAGTTTTTGGGGGACTAGCGGGTACACAGATACGCAGTATTTT. It translates to CASSFWGTSGYTDTQYF.

This clone was seen a single time. The chain couples TRBV6-6 to TRBJ2-1; perhaps TRBD2 as D (6 bases). The germline V gene has CDR1 MNHNY and CDR2 SVGAGI (reference sequence). Trimming shortened V by 5 bases and J by 4 bases, and 15 bases separated the two germline ends. This CDR3 comprises 15 residues. CDR3 sequence reads: CASSDEGTGYNEQFF. CDR3 bases: TGTGCCAGCAGTGACGAAGGGACTGGATACAATGAGCAGTTCTTC.

The genes are TRBV5-6 and TRBJ1-1; 10 bases line up with TRBD1. Germline CDR1 SGHDT, CDR2 YYEEEE. CDR3 length: 17 amino acids. V was pared by 4 bases and J by 1 base, with 10 bases of the junction left unmatched. This CDR3 is CASSRTGTGVANTEAFF. CDR3 in DNA: TGTGCCAGCAGCCGAACCGGGACAGGGGTGGCGAACACTGAAGCTTTCTTT.

This chain connects TRBV30 to TRBJ1-5; a possible D gene is TRBD1 (5 bases). Germline lookup yields CDR1 GTSNPN and CDR2 SVGIG (reference sequence). The CDR3 is 15 amino acids. V shed 0 bases and J shed 4 bases, with 13 bases lying between them. CDR3 sequence reads: CAWSVGGGGNQPQHF. DNA of the CDR3: TGTGCCTGGAGTGTAGGCGGGGGGGGGAATCAGCCCCAGCATTTT.

This chain uses TRBV7-9 with TRBJ2-6; D not certain. The CDR3 spans 11 residues. V gave up 10 bases and J gave up 5 bases, with 6 bases separating them. CDR1 and CDR2 from the germline V gene are SEHNR and FQNEAQ (reference sequence). This CDR3 reads CATPRANVLTF. CDR3 coding DNA: TGTGCCACGCCCAGGGCCAACGTCCTGACTTTC.

This clone was counted a few times. The CDR3 DNA reads as TGTGCCAGCAGTTACTCGATGGAGGGGGCTGCGAATACGCAGTATTTT. Translation: CASSYSMEGAANTQYF. This sequence joins TRBV6-5 and TRBJ2-3; TRBD1 is a possible D gene (7 bases). The germline V gene has CDR1 MNHEY and CDR2 SVGAGI. The CDR3 contains 16 residues. V gave up 0 bases and J gave up 7 bases, with 17 bases separating them.

Written as DNA, the CDR3 is TGTGCCAGCAGCCAGGGGACAGGGGGCTATGGCTACACCTTC. It is translated as CASSQGTGGYGYTF. The chain carries TRBV5-6 and TRBJ1-2; 11 nucleotides agree with TRBD1. Per the germline V gene, CDR1 is SGHDT and CDR2 is YYEEEE. This CDR3 region has 14 residues. V trimming: 4 bases; J trimming: 4 bases; junction bases outside the gene matches: 3.

This clone is classed as medium-sized (0.01 to 0.1%). The genes are TRBV19 and TRBJ2-7; 11 nucleotides align to TRBD2. This CDR3 has 18 amino acids. The trim removed 6 bases at V and 6 bases at J, leaving 19 bases unmatched. Germline V gene lookup returns CDR1 LNHDA and CDR2 SQIVND (reference sequence). The CDR3 nucleotides read TGTGCCAGTAGCCCCACTAGCGGGGGCGCGGGGAGGCCAGCCGAGCAGTACTTC. Translation: CASSPTSGGAGRPAEQYF.